These 21 T cell receptor beta chains came from one sample sequenced in a study of T cell clonality in common variable immunodeficiency. Libraries were prepared by immunoSEQ multiplex PCR; TCRdb keeps only in-frame clonotypes and omits some of them. The repertoire shows 15,000 to 25,000 clones, none seen only once; the top ten take roughly 2.5%. These receptors' targets are unknown. Study observations and caveats: Fewer deletions and N-nucleotide insertions were reportedly seen in common variable immunodeficiency TCR beta sequences.

The source material was peripheral blood mononuclear cells. The receptor source for this set is a human donor with common variable immunodeficiency.

Details on this clone: The read halts 3 residues ahead of the CDR3 end, with the missing end drawn from the germline J gene. The chain is built from TRBV2 and TRBJ2-1, with 14 nucleotides matching TRBD2. The CDR3 length is 15 residues. Per the germline V gene, CDR1 is SNHLY and CDR2 is FYNNEI. V lost 11 bases to trimming and J lost 4 bases; unmatched junction nucleotides: 7. The sequenced part of the CDR3 DNA is TGTGCCGGACGACTAGCGGGAGGGCAATACAATGAG. Residues: CAGRLAGGQYNE. From start to end, the CDR3 is CAGRLAGGQYNEQFF.

This clone was picked up many times. The sequenced fragment ends 3 residues before the CDR3 boundary, so the rest is inferred from the germline J gene. The rearrangement joins TRBV19 to TRBJ1-6, with D maybe TRBD1 (5 bases). CDR1 and CDR2 from the germline V gene are LNHDA and SQIVND (reference sequence). The CDR3 is made up of 14 amino acids. V was trimmed by 4 bases and J by 8 bases, leaving 12 bases between them. The covered CDR3 bases are TGTGCCAGTAGTAAACTCCAGGGCGATTCACCC. It encodes CASSKLQGDSP. The complete CDR3 protein is CASSKLQGDSPLHF.

The table lists this clone with many counts. The sequenced fragment ends 3 residues before the CDR3 boundary, so the rest is inferred from the germline J gene. This chain joins TRBV4-2 and TRBJ2-7, with D tentatively TRBD1 or TRBD2 (5 bases each). Trimming left V 3 bases short and J 2 bases short, with 11 bases between. The CDR3 has 14 residues. Germline-derived CDR1 and CDR2 are LGHNA and YNFKEQ. CDR3 DNA, as far as it was read: TGTGCCAGCAGCCAGGCTCGAGGGGCCTACGAG. This translates into CASSQARGAYE. The CDR3 as a whole reads CASSQARGAYEQYF.

The table lists this clone with many counts. The read falls 3 residues short of the CDR3 end, and the missing part is taken from the germline J gene. The chain couples TRBV30 to TRBJ2-1, with D perhaps TRBD2 (6 bases). Germline lookup yields CDR1 GTSNPN and CDR2 SVGIG (reference sequence). The CDR3 is 14 amino acids. The V end lost 5 bases, the J end lost 4 bases, and 15 bases lay between the germline ends. The sequenced part of the CDR3 DNA is TGTGCCTGGGTCAGAGCGGGCCTTTACAATGAG. It specifies CAWVRAGLYNE. The whole CDR3 reads CAWVRAGLYNEQFF.

There are many counts of this clone. The read finishes 3 residues shy of the CDR3 end, and the germline J gene is used to complete it. The J gene is TRBJ2-5, the V gene TRBV7-9, with no clear D. Trimming took 7 bases from V and 5 from J, leaving 8 bases between them. Germline lookup yields CDR1 SEHNR and CDR2 FQNEAQ (reference sequence). The CDR3 is 11 residues long. The CDR3 DNA, read in part, is TGTGCCAGCACCCCACGGGAGACC. Translating it yields CASTPRET. The entire CDR3 is CASTPRETQYF.

Many counts were recorded for this clone. Read sequence stops 3 residues before the CDR3 end, and the germline J gene provides the missing end. The V gene is TRBV28, the J gene TRBJ2-7, with TRBD2 matching over 10 bases. The junction had 4 bases not matched to a gene; V was cut back by 5 bases and J by 0 bases. The CDR3 runs 15 residues. The germline V gene has CDR1 MDHEN and CDR2 SYDVKM. CDR3 amino acids: CASSIRLAGSYEQYF. The part of the CDR3 DNA that was read is TGTGCCAGCAGTATACGACTAGCGGGCTCCTACGAG.

Ten or more counts support this clone. From the germline J gene comes the end of the CDR3, since the read stops 3 residues before it. V and J are TRBV14 and TRBJ2-5; D call uncertain. This CDR3 contains 12 residues. Germline CDR1 SGHDN, CDR2 FVKESK. V was pared by 0 bases and J by 5 bases, with 4 bases between. The CDR3 spells CASSQEGETQYF. CDR3 bases read: TGTGCCAGCAGCCAAGAAGGGGAGACC.

This clone was seen at least ten times. The read comes to an end 3 residues before the CDR3 does, leaving the germline J gene to fill in the end. The chain is built from TRBV28 and TRBJ1-6; TRBD1 matches 8 bases. Trimming took 3 bases from V and 9 from J; bases not matched to a gene: 4. This CDR3 contains 14 residues. Germline V lookup: CDR1 MDHEN, CDR2 SYDVKM. The sequenced CDR3 bases are TGTGCCAGCAGTTTTAGGGGGACAGGTTCACCC. Translated, it gives CASSFRGTGSP. The full CDR3 protein reads CASSFRGTGSPLHF.

This clone was seen a few times. The read finishes 3 residues shy of the CDR3 end, and the germline J gene is used to complete it. The genes are TRBV2 and TRBJ1-2, with 12 bases fitting TRBD1. CDR3 length equals 15 residues. V lost 7 bases, J lost 3 bases, and 6 bases stayed unmatched. CDR1 and CDR2 from the germline V gene are SNHLY and FYNNEI. CDR3: CASTGTGGADYGYTF. Partial CDR3 DNA: TGTGCCAGCACCGGGACAGGGGGCGCGGACTATGGC.

At least ten counts were recorded for this clone. CDR3 sequence: CASSSGLKNTGELFF. The sequenced CDR3 bases are TGTGCCAGCAGCTCGGGACTGAAGAACACCGGGGAG. This chain connects TRBV11-3 to TRBJ2-2; weak D call: TRBD2 (6 bases). Read sequence stops 3 residues before the CDR3 end, and the germline J gene provides the missing end. The V gene lost 4 bases and the J gene lost 1 base, with 10 bases spanning the gap. Germline V CDR1 and CDR2: SGHNT, YENEEA. The CDR3 is 15 amino acids.

This clone showed up many times. The read stops 3 residues short of the end of the CDR3; the missing end is completed from the germline J gene. This sequence joins TRBV29-1 and TRBJ2-7; TRBD2 aligns across 15 bases. CDR3 size: 20 residues. V shed 4 bases, J shed 2 bases, and the junction held 18 bases outside the gene matches. Germline CDR1 SQVTM, CDR2 ANQGSEA. The sequenced CDR3 bases are TGCAGCGTTGGGGAACGGCCGAGACGGACTAGCGGGAGGGCCCCCTACGAG. As protein: CSVGERPRRTSGRAPYE. The entire CDR3 protein is CSVGERPRRTSGRAPYEQYF.

In its sample, this clone was seen many times. Read data end 3 residues before the CDR3 end; the end is taken from the germline J gene. The chain employs TRBV7-9 and TRBJ1-3, with D uncertain. Germline values: CDR1 SEHNR, CDR2 FQNEAQ (reference sequence). Trimming shortened V by 8 bases and J by 4 bases, and 15 bases separated the two germline ends. This CDR3 is built from 14 residues. The CDR3: CASPHPVWGNTIYF. The DNA read from the CDR3 is TGTGCCAGCCCCCATCCGGTTTGGGGAAACACC.

This clone was seen many times. The read finishes 3 residues shy of the CDR3 end, and the germline J gene is used to complete it. This chain connects TRBV29-1 to TRBJ2-1; 8 bases fit TRBD2. Unmatched junction bases numbered 12, after V lost 3 bases and J lost 5 bases. The CDR3 is made up of 16 amino acids. Germline V lookup: CDR1 SQVTM, CDR2 ANQGSEA. The CDR3 bases that were read are TGCAGCGTTGAGGACCTGAGGCGGGAGGAAAACAATGAG. Translation gives CSVEDLRREENNE. The whole CDR3 sequence reads CSVEDLRREENNEQFF.

This clone was recorded at least ten times. The read terminates 3 residues before the CDR3 end, so the remaining end is supplied by the germline J gene. The V gene is TRBV29-1, the J gene TRBJ2-7; D not certain. The CDR3 runs 11 residues. CDR1 and CDR2 (germline): SQVTM, ANQGSEA. Trimming removed 8 bases from V and 5 bases from J, with 13 bases in between. This CDR3 is CSSLTGNEQYF. The CDR3 DNA, read in part, is TGCAGCTCCCTAACGGGTAACGAG.

This clone was counted many times. The sequenced CDR3 bases are TGTGCCAGCAGAAAAGCGGGAGGGAGCACAGATACG. Translated, it gives CASRKAGGSTDT. The complete CDR3 reads CASRKAGGSTDTQYF. The chain combines TRBV28 with TRBJ2-3; 10 nucleotides align to TRBD2. The read gets to within 3 residues of the CDR3 end, and the germline J gene fills in the rest. The CDR3 spans 15 residues. CDR1 is MDHEN and CDR2 is SYDVKM in the germline V gene. Trimming at V came to 6 bases and at J to 0 bases, leaving 3 bases not matched to a gene.

This clone was seen ten or more times. The CDR3 end is not reached by the read, which stops 3 residues before it; the germline J gene fills it in. The V gene is TRBV28, the J gene TRBJ2-7, with 9 bases identical to TRBD1. The length of the CDR3 is 17 residues. After removal of 3 bases from V and 4 bases from J, the junction contained 13 bases not matched to a gene. The germline V gene encodes CDR1 MDHEN and CDR2 SYDVKM. The CDR3 DNA, read in part, is TGTGCCAGCAGTTTCCGACCTCCGGGACAGGGTATGTACGAG. This encodes CASSFRPPGQGMYE. From start to end, the CDR3 is CASSFRPPGQGMYEQYF. Full variable domain (remainder filled in from reference TRBV28 and TRBJ2-7): DVKVTQSSRYLVKRTGEKVFLECVQDMDHENMFWYRQDPGLGLRLIYFSYDVKMKEKGDIPEGYSVSREKKERFSLILESASTNQTSMYLCASSFRPPGQGMYEQYFGPGTRLTVT.

The sample holds many counts of this clone. The DNA ends 3 residues before the CDR3 does, and the rest of the CDR3 is filled in from the germline J gene. The chain recombines TRBV11-2 with TRBJ1-3, with 8 positions matching TRBD1. The trim removed 1 base at V and 9 bases at J, leaving 5 bases unmatched. The CDR3 spans 14 residues. Germline V gene data show CDR1 as SGHAT and CDR2 as FQNNGV. CDR3 sequence reads: CASSLGDRGSTIYF. The DNA read from the CDR3 is TGTGCCAGCAGCTTAGGAGACAGGGGTAGCACC.

This clone is medium-sized in the sample. Read data end 3 residues before the CDR3 end; the end is taken from the germline J gene. This chain links TRBV29-1 with TRBJ1-1; 11 bases match TRBD1. Looked up from germline, CDR1 is SQVTM and CDR2 is ANQGSEA. CDR3 size: 11 residues. The CDR3 spells CSVRTGGKAFF. The part of the CDR3 DNA that was read is TGCAGCGTTCGGACAGGGGGCAAG.

There are many counts of this clone. The CDR3 end is not reached by the read, which stops 3 residues before it; the germline J gene fills it in. The chain is built from TRBV30 and TRBJ2-5; D not resolved. The V end lost 3 bases, the J end lost 5 bases, and 7 bases lay between the germline ends. The CDR3 has 11 amino acids. Germline loops: CDR1 GTSNPN, CDR2 SVGIG (reference sequence). CDR3 amino acids: CAWSVRETQYF. The CDR3 DNA, read in part, is TGTGCCTGGAGCGTCCGGGAGACC. The full variable domain, with the rest looked up from reference TRBV30 and TRBJ2-5, is SQTIHQWPATLVQPVGSPLSLECTVEGTSNPNLYWYRQAAGRGLQLLFYSVGIGQISSEVPQNLSASRPQDRQFILSSKKLLLSDSGFYLCAWSVRETQYFGPGTRLLVL.

This clone is termed medium-sized. The sequenced fragment ends 3 residues before the CDR3 boundary, so the rest is inferred from the germline J gene. The chain couples TRBV12-3 or TRBV12-4 to TRBJ2-3; D might be TRBD2 (6 bases). V was pared by 4 bases and J by 6 bases, with 8 bases between. The CDR3 is 12 residues long. This chain's CDR3 is CASSSGGDTQYF. The CDR3 DNA, read in part, is TGTGCCAGCAGTTCCGGAGGGGATACG.

This clone was seen repeatedly, ten times or more. The CDR3 goes on 3 residues after the read ends, and that part is filled in from the germline J gene. This chain links TRBV29-1 with TRBJ1-1; 7 bases match TRBD1. The germline CDR1 and CDR2 sequences are SQVTM and ANQGSEA. J lost 0 bases, V lost 8 bases, and 3 bases had no gene match. The CDR3 sequence is 12 residues long. The DNA read from the CDR3 is TGCAGCTACAGGGGCCTGAACACTGAA. It codes for CSYRGLNTE. The entire CDR3 reads CSYRGLNTEAFF.